The following is a T cell receptor beta chain sequence with its context. This clone was found a few times. What antigen it recognizes has not been identified. No much larger clonotype is one base removed from it; base qualities were not supplied. This sample is drawn from a study of blood T cell repertoires in COVID-19 (dated by TCRdb to the early 2020s). Regarding the complete study: The collaborator samples originated in the United States, Italy and Spain and spanned the acute and convalescent phases of COVID-19. Samples came from the ongoing ImmuneRACE study (first 160 participants) plus 1,254 subjects from 6 global collaborators. Subjects who had been exposed to COVID-19, were actively infected with it, or had recovered from it provided the deeply sampled blood TCRbeta repertoires that made up the dataset. Where available, HLA class I and class II types were obtained from metadata supplied by the sample provider rather than from assay-based typing. The repertoires were made available in a free public database intended to serve as a resource for research on the immune response to SARS-CoV-2. A de-identified subject ID, COVID-19 status, age in years and sex were almost always included in the sample metadata. The material from the prospective study consisted of cDNA or gDNA derived from T cells, B-cell-depleted T cells, or PBMCs. General conclusions and limits of the study: Clinical and demographic metadata were provided uncurated, with the amount varying by source and participant.

The immunoSEQ Assay, a bias-controlled multiplex PCR, was used to amplify TCRbeta CDR3 regions from genomic DNA. Under the source paper's analysis protocol: The number of nucleated cells in each sample was estimated by amplification of reference gene primers within the assay. To quantify the absolute abundance of each unique TCRbeta CDR3 rearrangement, sequence reads were collapsed and filtered. For each sample, productive Simpson clonality was calculated by taking the square root of Simpson's diversity index across productive rearrangements. TCRdb's version of the immuneACCESS table is confined to in-frame rearrangements and falls short of the full clone set. An unresolved V gene accounts for under half of the shortfall where checked; the remainder is of unknown origin. V, J and clone size derive from that table, while D and trimming were established from the DNA sequence. This sample is represented by approximately 180,000 clones; approximately 85% of them were singletons. The ten largest make up 6.2% of the sample.

Unmatched junction bases come to 4, with V trimmed by 6 bases and J by 1 base. From the germline V gene (reference sequence), CDR1 is SEHNR and CDR2 is FQNEAQ. From the cysteine through the phenylalanine, the CDR3 covers 15 amino acids. Only the CDR3 part of the read is kept: 45 bases, read in frame from the first base. Participants in the prospective study were aged 18 to 89 years, lived in over 20 United States geographic areas, and enrolled through a virtual design. To assign participants to cohorts, the prospective study relied on clinical history that participants themselves reported in a screening survey and a study questionnaire. Recovered participants in ImmuneRACE Cohort 3 were defined as having two consecutive negative NP/OP PCR tests, clearance from a healthcare professional, or resolution of symptoms. Each participant in the prospective study had whole blood, serum and a nasopharyngeal or oropharyngeal swab collected by mobile phlebotomists. Participants in the prospective study had the option to provide additional blood draws and questionnaires over an approximately 2-month period. Before DNA extraction, blood samples from the prospective study were shipped at room temperature or frozen.

Sequencing was performed on PBMCs or T cells enriched from blood (not recorded which). The chain joins TRBV7-9 to TRBJ2-3, and 10 junction bases match TRBD2. The receptor comes from a man in his forties who had recovered from COVID-19. The nucleotides read TGTGCCAGCAGGTATGGACTAGCGGGCACAGATACGCAGTATTTT. Its protein product is CASRYGLAGTDTQYF. With the rest looked up from the reference TRBV7-9 and TRBJ2-3 genes rather than sequenced, the full variable domain is DTGVSQNPRHKITKRGQNVTFRCDPISEHNRLYWYRQTLGQGPEFLTYFQNEAQLEKSRLLSDRFSAERPKGSFSTLEIQRTEQGDSAMYLCASRYGLAGTDTQYFGPGTRLTVL.